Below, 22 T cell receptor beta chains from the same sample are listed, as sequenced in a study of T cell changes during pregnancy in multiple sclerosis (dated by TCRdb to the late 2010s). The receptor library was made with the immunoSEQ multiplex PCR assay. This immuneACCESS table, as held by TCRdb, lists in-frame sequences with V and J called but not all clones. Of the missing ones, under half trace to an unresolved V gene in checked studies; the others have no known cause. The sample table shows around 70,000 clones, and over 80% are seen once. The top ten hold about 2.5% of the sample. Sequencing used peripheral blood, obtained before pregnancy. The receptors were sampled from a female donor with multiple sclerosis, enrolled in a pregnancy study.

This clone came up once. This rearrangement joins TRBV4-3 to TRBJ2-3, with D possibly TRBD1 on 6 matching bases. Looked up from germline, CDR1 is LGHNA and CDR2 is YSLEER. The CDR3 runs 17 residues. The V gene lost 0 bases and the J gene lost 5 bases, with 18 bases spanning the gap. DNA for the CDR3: TGCGCCAGCAGCCAAGATATACAGGGAGATTTGAGAGATACGCAGTATTTT. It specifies CASSQDIQGDLRDTQYF.

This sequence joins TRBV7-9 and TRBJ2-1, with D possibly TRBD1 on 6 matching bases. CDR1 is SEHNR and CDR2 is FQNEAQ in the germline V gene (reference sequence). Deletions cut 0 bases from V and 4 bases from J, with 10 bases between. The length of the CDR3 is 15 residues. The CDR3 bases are TGTGCCAGCAGCTTAGCGGGGGCCCCTTACAATGAGCAGTTCTTC. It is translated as CASSLAGAPYNEQFF.

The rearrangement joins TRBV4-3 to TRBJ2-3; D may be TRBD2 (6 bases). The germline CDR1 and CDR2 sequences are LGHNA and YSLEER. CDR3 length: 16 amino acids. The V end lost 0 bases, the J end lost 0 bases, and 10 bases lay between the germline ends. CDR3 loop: CASSQDGGLSTDTQYF. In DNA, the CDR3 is TGCGCCAGCAGCCAAGATGGGGGACTTAGCACAGATACGCAGTATTTT.

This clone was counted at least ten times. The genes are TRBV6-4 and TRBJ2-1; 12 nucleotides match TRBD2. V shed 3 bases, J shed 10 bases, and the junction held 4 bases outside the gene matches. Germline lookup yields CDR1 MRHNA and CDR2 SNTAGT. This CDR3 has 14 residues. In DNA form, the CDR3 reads TGTGCCAGCAGTGAACTAGCGGGAGGTCGAGAGCAGTTCTTC. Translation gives CASSELAGGREQFF.

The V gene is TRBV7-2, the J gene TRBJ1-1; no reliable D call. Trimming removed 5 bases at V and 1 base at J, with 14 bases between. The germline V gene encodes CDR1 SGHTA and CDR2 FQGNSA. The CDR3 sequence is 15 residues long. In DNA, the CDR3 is TGTGCCAGCAGCCGCCGGTTTATAGCGAACACTGAAGCTTTCTTT. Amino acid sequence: CASSRRFIANTEAFF.

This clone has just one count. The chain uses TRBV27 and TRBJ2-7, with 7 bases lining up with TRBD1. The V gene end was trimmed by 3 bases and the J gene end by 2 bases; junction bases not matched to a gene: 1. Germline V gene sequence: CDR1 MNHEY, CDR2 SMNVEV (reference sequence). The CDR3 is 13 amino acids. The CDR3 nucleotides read TGTGCCAGCAGTTTCGGACAGGCCTACGAGCAGTACTTC. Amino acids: CASSFGQAYEQYF.

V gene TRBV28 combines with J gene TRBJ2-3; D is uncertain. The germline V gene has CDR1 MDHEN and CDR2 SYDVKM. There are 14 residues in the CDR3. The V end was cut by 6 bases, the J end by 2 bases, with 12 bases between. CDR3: CASSLALFTDTQYF. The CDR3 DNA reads TGTGCCAGCAGCTTGGCCTTGTTCACAGATACGCAGTATTTT.

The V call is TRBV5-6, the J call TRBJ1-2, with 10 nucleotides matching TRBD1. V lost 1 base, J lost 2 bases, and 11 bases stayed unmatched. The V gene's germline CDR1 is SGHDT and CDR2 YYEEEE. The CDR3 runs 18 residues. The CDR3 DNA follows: TGTGCCAGCAGCTTGAGGGGGACAGGGGAAGGGGCCAACTATGGCTACACCTTC. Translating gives CASSLRGTGEGANYGYTF.

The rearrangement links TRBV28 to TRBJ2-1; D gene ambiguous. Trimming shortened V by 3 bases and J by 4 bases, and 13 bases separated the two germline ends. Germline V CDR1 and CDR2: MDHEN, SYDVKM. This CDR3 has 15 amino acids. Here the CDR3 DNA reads TGTGCCAGCAGTTTCTCCGCCCTGAGGTACAATGAGCAGTTCTTC. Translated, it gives CASSFSALRYNEQFF.

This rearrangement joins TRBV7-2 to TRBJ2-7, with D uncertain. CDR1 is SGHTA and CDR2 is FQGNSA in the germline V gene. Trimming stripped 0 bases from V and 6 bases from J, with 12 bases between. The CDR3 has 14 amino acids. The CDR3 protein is CASSLAVMVGEQYF. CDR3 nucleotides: TGTGCCAGCAGCTTAGCGGTGATGGTCGGCGAGCAGTACTTC. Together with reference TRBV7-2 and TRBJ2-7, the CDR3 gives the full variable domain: GAGVSQSPSNKVTEKGKDVELRCDPISGHTALYWYRQSLGQGLEFLIYFQGNSAPDKSGLPSDRFSAERTGGSVSTLTIQRTQQEDSAVYLCASSLAVMVGEQYFGPGTRLTVT.

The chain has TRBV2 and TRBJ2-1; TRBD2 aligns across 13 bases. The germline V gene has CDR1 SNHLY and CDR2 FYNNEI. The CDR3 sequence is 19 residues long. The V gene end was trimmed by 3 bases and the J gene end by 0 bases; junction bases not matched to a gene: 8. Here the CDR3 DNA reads TGTGCCAGCAGTGAGGGGACTAGCGGGACCCAGAGCTCCTACAATGAGCAGTTCTTC. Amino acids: CASSEGTSGTQSSYNEQFF.

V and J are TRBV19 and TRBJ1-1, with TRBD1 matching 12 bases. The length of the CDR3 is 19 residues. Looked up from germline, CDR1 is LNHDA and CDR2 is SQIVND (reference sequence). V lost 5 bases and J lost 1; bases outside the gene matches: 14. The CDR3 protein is CASSPLVPGQGARNTEAFF. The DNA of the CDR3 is TGTGCCAGTAGTCCTCTTGTCCCGGGACAGGGGGCGCGGAACACTGAAGCTTTCTTT.

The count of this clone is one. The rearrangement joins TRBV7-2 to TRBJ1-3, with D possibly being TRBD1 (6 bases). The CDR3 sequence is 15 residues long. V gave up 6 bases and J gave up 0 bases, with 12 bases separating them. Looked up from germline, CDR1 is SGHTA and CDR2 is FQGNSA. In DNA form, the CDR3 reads TGTGCCAGCAGACCCACAGGGAGCTCTGGAAACACCATATATTTT. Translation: CASRPTGSSGNTIYF.

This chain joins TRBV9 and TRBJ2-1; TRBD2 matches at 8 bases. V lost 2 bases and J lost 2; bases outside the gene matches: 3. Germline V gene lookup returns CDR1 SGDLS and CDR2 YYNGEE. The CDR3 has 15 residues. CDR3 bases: TGTGCCAGCAGCGTTGCGGGAGGACCCTACAATGAGCAGTTCTTC. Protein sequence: CASSVAGGPYNEQFF.

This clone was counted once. The CDR3 DNA follows: TGTGCCAGCAAAGGACAAGAAGTAACAGATACGCAGTATTTT. Translated: CASKGQEVTDTQYF. The V and J genes are TRBV7-2 and TRBJ2-3, with D perhaps TRBD1 (5 bases). V was clipped by 7 bases and J by 3 bases, with 14 bases between them. Germline values: CDR1 SGHTA, CDR2 FQGNSA. This CDR3 is built from 14 residues. Full variable domain (outside the CDR3, taken from reference TRBV7-2 and TRBJ2-3): GAGVSQSPSNKVTEKGKDVELRCDPISGHTALYWYRQSLGQGLEFLIYFQGNSAPDKSGLPSDRFSAERTGGSVSTLTIQRTQQEDSAVYLCASKGQEVTDTQYFGPGTRLTVL.

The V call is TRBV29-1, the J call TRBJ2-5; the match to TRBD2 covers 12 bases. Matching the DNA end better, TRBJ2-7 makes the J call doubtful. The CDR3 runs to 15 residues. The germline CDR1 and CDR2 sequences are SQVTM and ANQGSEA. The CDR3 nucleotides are TGCAGCGTTGAAGATGGGGGGACTAGCGGGTACGAGCAGTACTTC. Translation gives CSVEDGGTSGYEQYF.

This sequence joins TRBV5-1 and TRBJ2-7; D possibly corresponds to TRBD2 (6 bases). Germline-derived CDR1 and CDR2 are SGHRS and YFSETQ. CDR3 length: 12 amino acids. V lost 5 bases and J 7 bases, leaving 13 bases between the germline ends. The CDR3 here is CASRGGVGEQYF. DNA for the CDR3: TGCGCCAGCAGAGGCGGGGTAGGGGAGCAGTACTTC. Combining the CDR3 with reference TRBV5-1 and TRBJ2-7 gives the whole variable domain KAGVTQTPRYLIKTRGQQVTLSCSPISGHRSVSWYQQTPGQGLQFLFEYFSETQRNKGNFPGRFSGRQFSNSRSEMNVSTLELGDSALYLCASRGGVGEQYFGPGTRLTVT.

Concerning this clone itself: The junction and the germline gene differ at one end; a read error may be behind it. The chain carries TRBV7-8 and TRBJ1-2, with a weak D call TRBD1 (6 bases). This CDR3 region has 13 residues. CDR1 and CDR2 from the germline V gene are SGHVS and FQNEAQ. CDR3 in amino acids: CASSLAGAPGLSF. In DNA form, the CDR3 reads TGTGCCAGCAGCTTAGCGGGGGCTCCGGGGCTGTCCTTC. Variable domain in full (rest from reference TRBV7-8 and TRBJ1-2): GAGVSQSPRYKVAKRGQDVALRCDPISGHVSLFWYQQALGQGPEFLTYFQNEAQLDKSGLPSDRFFAERPEGSVSTLKIQRTQQEDSAVYLCASSLAGAPGLSFGSGTRLTVV.

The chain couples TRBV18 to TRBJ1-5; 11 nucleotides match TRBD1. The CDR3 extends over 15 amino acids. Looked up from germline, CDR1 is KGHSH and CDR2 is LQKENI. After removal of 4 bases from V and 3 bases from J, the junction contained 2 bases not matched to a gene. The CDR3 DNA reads TGTGCCAGCTCACGTGGACAGGGGGCCAATCAGCCCCAGCATTTT. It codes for CASSRGQGANQPQHF.

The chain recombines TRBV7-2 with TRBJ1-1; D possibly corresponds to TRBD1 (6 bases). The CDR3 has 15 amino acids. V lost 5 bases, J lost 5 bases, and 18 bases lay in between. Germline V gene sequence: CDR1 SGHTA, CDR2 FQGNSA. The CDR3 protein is CASSLTGGRETEAFF. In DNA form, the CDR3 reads TGTGCCAGCAGCCTCACGGGGGGGCGGGAGACTGAAGCTTTCTTT.

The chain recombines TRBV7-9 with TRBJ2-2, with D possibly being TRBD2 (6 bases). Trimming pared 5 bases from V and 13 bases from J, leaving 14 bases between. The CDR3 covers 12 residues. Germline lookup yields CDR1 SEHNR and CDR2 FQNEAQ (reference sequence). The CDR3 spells CASSPAGQGLFF. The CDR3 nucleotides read TGTGCCAGCAGCCCCGCGGGGCAAGGGCTGTTTTTT.

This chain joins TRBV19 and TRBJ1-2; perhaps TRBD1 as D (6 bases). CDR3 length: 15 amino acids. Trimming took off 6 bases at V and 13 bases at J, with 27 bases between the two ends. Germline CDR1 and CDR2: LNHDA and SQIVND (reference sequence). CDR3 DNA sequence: TGTGCCAGTAGACCACTAATTTGGACAGCTCCGTTGCTCACCTTC. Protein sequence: CASRPLIWTAPLLTF.